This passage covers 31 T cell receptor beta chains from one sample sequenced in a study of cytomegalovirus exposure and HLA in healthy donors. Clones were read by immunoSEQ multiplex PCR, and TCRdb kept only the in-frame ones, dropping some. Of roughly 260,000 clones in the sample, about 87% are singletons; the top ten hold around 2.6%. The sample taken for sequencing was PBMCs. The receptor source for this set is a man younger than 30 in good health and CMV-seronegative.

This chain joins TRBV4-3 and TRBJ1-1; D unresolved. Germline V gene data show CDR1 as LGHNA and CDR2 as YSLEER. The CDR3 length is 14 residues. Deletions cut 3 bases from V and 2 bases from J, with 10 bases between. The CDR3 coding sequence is TGCGCCAGCAGCCAGGCGGCCGTTAACACTGAAGCTTTCTTT. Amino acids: CASSQAAVNTEAFF.

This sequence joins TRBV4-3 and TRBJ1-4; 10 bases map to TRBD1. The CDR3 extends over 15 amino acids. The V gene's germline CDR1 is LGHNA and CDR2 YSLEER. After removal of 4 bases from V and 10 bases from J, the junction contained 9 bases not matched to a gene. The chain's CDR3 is CASSLRQGAMGKLFF. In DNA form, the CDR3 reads TGCGCCAGCAGCCTTAGACAGGGGGCGATGGGAAAACTGTTTTTT.

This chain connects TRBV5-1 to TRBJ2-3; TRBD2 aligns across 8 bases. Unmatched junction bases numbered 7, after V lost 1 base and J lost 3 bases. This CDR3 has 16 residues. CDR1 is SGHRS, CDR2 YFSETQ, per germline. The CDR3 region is CASSLWDREGTDTQYF. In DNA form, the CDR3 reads TGCGCCAGCAGCTTGTGGGACCGGGAGGGAACAGATACGCAGTATTTT.

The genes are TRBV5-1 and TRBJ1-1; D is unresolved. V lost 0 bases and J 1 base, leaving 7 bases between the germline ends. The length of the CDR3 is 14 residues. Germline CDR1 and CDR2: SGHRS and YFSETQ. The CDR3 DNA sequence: TGCGCCAGCAGCTTGGAACGGAGGAACACTGAAGCTTTCTTT. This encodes CASSLERRNTEAFF.

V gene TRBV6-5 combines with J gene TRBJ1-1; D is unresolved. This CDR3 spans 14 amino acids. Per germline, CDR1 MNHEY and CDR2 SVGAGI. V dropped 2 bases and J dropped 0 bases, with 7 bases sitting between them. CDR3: CASSYARLNTEAFF. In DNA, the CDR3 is TGTGCCAGCAGTTACGCCAGGTTGAACACTGAAGCTTTCTTT.

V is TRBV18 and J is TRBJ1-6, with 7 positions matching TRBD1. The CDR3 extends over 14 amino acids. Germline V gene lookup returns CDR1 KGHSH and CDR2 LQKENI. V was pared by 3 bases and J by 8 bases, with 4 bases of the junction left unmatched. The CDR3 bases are TGTGCCAGCTCACCGGGTGGGACAGATTCACCCCTCCACTTT. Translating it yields CASSPGGTDSPLHF.

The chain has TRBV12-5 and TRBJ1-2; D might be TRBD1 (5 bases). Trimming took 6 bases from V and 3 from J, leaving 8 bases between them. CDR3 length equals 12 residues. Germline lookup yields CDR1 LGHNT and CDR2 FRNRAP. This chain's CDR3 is CASGRDYYGYTF. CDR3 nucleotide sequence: TGTGCTAGTGGACGGGACTACTATGGCTACACCTTC.

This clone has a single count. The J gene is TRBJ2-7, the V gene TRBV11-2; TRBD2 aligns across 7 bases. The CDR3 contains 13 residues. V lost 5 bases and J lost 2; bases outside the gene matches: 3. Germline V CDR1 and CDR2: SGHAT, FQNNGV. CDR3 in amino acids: CASSLGLAYEQYF. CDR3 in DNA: TGTGCCAGCAGCCTAGGACTAGCCTACGAGCAGTACTTC.

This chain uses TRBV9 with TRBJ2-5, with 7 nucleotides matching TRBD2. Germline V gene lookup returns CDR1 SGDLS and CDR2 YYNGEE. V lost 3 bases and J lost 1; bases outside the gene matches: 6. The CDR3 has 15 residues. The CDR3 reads CASSETGTIQETQYF. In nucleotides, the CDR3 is TGTGCCAGCAGCGAGACCGGGACTATCCAAGAGACCCAGTACTTC.

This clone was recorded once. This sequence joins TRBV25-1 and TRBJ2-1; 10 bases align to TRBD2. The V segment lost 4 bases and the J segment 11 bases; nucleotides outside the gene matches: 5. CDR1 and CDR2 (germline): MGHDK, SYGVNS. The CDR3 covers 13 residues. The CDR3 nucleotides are TGTGCCAGCAGTGTACTAGCGGGGATTAAGCAGTTCTTC. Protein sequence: CASSVLAGIKQFF.

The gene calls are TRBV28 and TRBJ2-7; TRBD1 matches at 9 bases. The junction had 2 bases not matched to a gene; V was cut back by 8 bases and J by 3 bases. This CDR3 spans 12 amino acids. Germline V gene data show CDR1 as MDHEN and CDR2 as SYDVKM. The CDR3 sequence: CASGTGLYEQYF. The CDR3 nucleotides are TGTGCCAGCGGGACAGGGCTCTACGAGCAGTACTTC.

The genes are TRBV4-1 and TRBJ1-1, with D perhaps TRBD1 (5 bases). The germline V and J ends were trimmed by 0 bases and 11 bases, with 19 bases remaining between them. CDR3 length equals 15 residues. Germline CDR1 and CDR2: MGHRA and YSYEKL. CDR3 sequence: CASSQERPSRARAFF. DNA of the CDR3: TGCGCCAGCAGCCAAGAGAGGCCCAGCAGGGCGCGGGCTTTCTTT.

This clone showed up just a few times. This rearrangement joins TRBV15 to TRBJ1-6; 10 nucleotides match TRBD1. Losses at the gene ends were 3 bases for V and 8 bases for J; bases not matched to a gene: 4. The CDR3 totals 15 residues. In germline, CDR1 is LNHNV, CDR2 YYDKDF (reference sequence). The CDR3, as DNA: TGTGCCACCAGCAGTAAGACAGGGGGCGATTCACCCCTCCACTTT. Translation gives CATSSKTGGDSPLHF.

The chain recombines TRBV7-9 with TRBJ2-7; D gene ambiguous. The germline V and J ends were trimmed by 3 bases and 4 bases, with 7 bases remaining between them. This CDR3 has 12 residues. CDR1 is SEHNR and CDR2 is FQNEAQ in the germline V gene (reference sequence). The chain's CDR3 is CASSFTGYEQYF. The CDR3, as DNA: TGTGCCAGCAGCTTTACCGGTTACGAGCAGTACTTC.

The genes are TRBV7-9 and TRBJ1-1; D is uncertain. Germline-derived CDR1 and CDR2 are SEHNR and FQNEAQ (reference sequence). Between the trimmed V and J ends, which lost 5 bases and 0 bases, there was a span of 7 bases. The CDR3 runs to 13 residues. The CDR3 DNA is TGTGCCAGCAGCCTCACAGTGAACACTGAAGCTTTCTTT. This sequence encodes CASSLTVNTEAFF.

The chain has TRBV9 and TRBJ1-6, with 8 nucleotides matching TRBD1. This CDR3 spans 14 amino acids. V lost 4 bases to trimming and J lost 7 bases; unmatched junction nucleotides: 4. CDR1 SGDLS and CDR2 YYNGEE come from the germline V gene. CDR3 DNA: TGTGCCAGCAGCTTTGGACAGGGAAATTCACCCCTCCACTTT. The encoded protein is CASSFGQGNSPLHF.

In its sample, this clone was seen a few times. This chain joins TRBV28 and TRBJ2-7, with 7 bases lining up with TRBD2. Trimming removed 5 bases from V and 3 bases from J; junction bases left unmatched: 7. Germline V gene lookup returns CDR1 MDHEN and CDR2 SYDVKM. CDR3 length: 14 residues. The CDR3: CASSAPGTIYEQYF. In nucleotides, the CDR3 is TGTGCCAGCAGTGCTCCCGGGACTATCTACGAGCAGTACTTC.

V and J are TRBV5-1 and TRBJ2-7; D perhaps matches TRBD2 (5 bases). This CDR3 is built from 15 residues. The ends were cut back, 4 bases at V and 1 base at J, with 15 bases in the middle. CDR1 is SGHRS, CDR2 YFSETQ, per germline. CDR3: CASSLGWERSYEQYF. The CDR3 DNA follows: TGCGCCAGCAGCCTCGGGTGGGAGCGGTCCTACGAGCAGTACTTC.

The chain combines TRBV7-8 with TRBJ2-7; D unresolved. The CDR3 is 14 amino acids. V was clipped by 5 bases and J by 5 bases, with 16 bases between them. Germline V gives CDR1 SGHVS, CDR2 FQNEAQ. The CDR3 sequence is CASSLGSFHNEQYF. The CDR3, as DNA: TGTGCCAGCAGCCTAGGGTCCTTCCACAACGAGCAGTACTTC.

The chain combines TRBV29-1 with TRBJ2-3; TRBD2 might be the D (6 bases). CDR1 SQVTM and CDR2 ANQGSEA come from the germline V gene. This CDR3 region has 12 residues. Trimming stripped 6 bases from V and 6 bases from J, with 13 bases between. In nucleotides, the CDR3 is TGCAGCGTCGTGGGGGGTAGGGATACGCAGTATTTT. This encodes CSVVGGRDTQYF.

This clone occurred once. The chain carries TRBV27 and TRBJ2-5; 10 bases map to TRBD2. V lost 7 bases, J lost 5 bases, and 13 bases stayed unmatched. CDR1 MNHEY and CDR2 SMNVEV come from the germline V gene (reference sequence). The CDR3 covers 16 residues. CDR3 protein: CASNQSGGGPTETQYF. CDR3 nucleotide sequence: TGTGCCAGCAACCAGAGCGGGGGGGGGCCAACTGAGACCCAGTACTTC.

CDR3 coding DNA: TGTGCCAGCAGCACCTCGGGAATAAACACCGGGGAGCTGTTTTTT. It translates to CASSTSGINTGELFF. This rearrangement joins TRBV7-2 to TRBJ2-2, with D perhaps matching TRBD2 (5 bases). This CDR3 spans 15 amino acids. Trimming stripped 5 bases from V and 2 bases from J, with 12 bases between. The germline gives CDR1 SGHTA, CDR2 FQGNSA.

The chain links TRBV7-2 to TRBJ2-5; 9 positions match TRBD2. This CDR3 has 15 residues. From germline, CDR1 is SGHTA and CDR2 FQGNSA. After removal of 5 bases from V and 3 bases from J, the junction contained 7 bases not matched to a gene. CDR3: CASSPQIAGEETQYF. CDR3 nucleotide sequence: TGTGCCAGCAGCCCCCAGATAGCGGGGGAAGAGACCCAGTACTTC.

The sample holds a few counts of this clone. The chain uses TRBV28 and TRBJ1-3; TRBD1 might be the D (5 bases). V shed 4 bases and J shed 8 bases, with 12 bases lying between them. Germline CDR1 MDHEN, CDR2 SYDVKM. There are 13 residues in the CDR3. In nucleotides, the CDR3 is TGTGCCAGCAGTTACGCCCTCAGGGACACCATATATTTT. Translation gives CASSYALRDTIYF.

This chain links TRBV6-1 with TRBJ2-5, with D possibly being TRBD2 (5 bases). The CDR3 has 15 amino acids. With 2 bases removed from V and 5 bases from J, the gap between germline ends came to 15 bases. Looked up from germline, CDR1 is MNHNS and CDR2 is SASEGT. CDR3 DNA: TGTGCCAGCAGTGAATCTGGACTGGTCTCGGAGACCCAGTACTTC. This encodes CASSESGLVSETQYF.

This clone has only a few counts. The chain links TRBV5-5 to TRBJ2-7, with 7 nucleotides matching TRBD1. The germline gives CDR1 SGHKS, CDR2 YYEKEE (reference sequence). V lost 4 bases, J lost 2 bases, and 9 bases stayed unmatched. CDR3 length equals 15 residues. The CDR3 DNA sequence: TGTGCCAGCAGCGGGACAGCTTTAACCACCTACGAGCAGTACTTC. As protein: CASSGTALTTYEQYF.

CDR3 DNA sequence: TGTGCCAGCAGCTTACGGCTAGCGGGAGGCGCGTACTTC. Encoded protein: CASSLRLAGGAYF. This rearrangement joins TRBV11-2 to TRBJ2-7, with 11 nucleotides matching TRBD2. The germline V gene has CDR1 SGHAT and CDR2 FQNNGV. The ends lost 2 bases at V and 12 bases at J; junction bases unmatched: 6. The CDR3 is made up of 13 amino acids.

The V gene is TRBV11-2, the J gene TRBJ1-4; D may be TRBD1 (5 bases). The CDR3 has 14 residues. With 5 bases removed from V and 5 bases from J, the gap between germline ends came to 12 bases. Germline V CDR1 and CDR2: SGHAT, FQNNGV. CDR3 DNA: TGTGCCAGCAGCCCTTTCAGGGAAAATGAAAAACTGTTTTTT. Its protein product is CASSPFRENEKLFF. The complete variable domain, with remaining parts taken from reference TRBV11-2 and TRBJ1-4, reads EAGVAQSPRYKIIEKRQSVAFWCNPISGHATLYWYQQILGQGPKLLIQFQNNGVVDDSQLPKDRFSAERLKGVDSTLKIQPAKLEDSAVYLCASSPFRENEKLFFGSGTQLSVL.

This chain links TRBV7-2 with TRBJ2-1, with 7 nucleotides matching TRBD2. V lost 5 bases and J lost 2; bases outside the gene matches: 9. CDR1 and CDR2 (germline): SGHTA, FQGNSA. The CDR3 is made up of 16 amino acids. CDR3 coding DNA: TGTGCCAGCAGCCTGAGGAGCGGGGTCGCCTACAATGAGCAGTTCTTC. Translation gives CASSLRSGVAYNEQFF.

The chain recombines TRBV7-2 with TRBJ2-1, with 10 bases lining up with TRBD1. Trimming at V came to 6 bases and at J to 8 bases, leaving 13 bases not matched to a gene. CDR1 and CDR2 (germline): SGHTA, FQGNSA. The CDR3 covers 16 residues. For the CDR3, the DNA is TGTGCCAGCAGATTCAGACCGGGACAGGGGAAACATGAGCAGTTCTTC. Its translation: CASRFRPGQGKHEQFF.

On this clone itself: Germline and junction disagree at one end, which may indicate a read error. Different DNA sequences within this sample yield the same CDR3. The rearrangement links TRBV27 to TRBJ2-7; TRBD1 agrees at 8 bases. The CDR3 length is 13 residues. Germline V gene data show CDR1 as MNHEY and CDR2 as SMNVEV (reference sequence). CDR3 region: CASSLYRGYEQYF. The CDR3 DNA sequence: TGTGCCAGCAGCTTATACAGGGGGTACGAGCAGTACTTC.